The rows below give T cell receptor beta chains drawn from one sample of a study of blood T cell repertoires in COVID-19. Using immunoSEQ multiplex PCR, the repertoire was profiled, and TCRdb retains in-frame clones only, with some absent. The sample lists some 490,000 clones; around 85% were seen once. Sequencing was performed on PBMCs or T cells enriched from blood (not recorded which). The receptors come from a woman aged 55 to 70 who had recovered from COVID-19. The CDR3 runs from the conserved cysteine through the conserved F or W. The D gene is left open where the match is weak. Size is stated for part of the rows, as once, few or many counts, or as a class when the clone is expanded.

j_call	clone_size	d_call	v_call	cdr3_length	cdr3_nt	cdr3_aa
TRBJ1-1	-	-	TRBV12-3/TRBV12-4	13	TGTGCCAGCAGTGGGGCCATGAACACTGAAGCTTTCTTT	CASSGAMNTEAFF
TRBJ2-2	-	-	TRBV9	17	TGTGCCAGCAGTCTTACCTCGACAGCTTCGAACACCGGGGAGCTGTTTTTT	CASSLTSTASNTGELFF
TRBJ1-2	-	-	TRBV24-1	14	TGTGCCACGTCAACAGGGAACCATTACTATGGCTACACCTTC	CATSTGNHYYGYTF
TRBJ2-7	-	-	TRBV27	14	TGTGCCAGCAGTTTATCGAGGGACTCCTACGAGCAGTACTTC	CASSLSRDSYEQYF
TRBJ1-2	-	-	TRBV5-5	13	TGTGCCAGCAGCGTGGGGCAGAACTATGGCTACACCTTC	CASSVGQNYGYTF
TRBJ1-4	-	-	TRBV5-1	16	TGCGCCAGCAGCTTGAGAAGCCGACGGGAAGAAGCCGAACTGTTTTTT	CASSLRSRREEAELFF
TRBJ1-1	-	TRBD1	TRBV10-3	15	TGTGCCAACATATTCAGGGGGCAGCGTGAGACTGAAGCTTTCTTT	CANIFRGQRETEAFF
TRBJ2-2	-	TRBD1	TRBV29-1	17	TGCAGCCTCCCCGTCCCCGGGACAGGGGGGGTCACCGGGGAGCTGTTTTTT	CSLPVPGTGGVTGELFF
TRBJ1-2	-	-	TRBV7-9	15	TGTGCCAGCAGCCTAGACCCGGGGTTGAGCTATGGCTACACCTTC	CASSLDPGLSYGYTF
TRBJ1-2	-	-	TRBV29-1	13	TGCAGCGTTTTAGAGGACTTGGCGGGGGGCTACACCTTC	CSVLEDLAGGYTF
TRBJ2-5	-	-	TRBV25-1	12	TGTGCCAGCAGTTCTTGGAGAGAGACCCAGTACTTC	CASSSWRETQYF
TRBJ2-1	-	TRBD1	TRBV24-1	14	TGTGCCACCAGCTCGGACAGGGAACGCCTGGAGCAGTTCTTC	CATSSDRERLEQFF
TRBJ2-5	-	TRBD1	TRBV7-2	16	TGTGCCAGCAGCTTATCTTACAGGGGGCTGCAAGAGACCCAGTACTTC	CASSLSYRGLQETQYF
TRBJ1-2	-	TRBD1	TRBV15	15	TGTGCCACCAGCAGAGGACCGGGGACAGGTAGTGGCTACACCTTC	CATSRGPGTGSGYTF
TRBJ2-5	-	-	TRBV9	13	TGTGCCAGCAGCCCAGGACTGGCTGATTACCAGTACTTC	CASSPGLADYQYF
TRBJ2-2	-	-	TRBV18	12	TGTGCCAGCTCACCCTTCACCGGGGAGCTGTTTTTT	CASSPFTGELFF
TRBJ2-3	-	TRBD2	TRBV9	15	TGTGCCAGCAGCCCCTTGGCGGGGGGCACAGATACGCAGTATTTT	CASSPLAGGTDTQYF
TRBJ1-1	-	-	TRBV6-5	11	TGTGCCAGCACCGGGGGTAGGGAAGCTTTCTTT	CASTGGREAFF
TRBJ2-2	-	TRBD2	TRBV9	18	TGTGCCAGCAGCGTAAGGCCTAGCGGGGGCTCGAACACCGGGGAGCTGTTTTTT	CASSVRPSGGSNTGELFF
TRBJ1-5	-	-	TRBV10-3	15	TGTGCCATCAGTGAGACCAGGGCGGGCAATCAGCCCCAGCATTTT	CAISETRAGNQPQHF
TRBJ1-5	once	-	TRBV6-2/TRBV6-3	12	TGTGCCAGCAGCCGGCCGATTGGGCCCCAGCATTTT	CASSRPIGPQHF
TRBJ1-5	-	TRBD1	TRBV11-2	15	TGTGCCAGCAGCTTTCGCACAGGGGGAGGACAGCCCCAGCATTTT	CASSFRTGGGQPQHF
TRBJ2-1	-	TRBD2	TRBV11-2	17	TGTGCCAGCAGCTTAGGACTAGCGGGGGGGCTTTACAATGAGCAGTTCTTC	CASSLGLAGGLYNEQFF
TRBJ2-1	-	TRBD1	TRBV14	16	TGTGCCAGCAGCCCCTGGCAGGGGGCAGTACTGGGGGAGCAGTTCTTC	CASSPWQGAVLGEQFF
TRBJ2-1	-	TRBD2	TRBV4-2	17	TGTGCCAGCAGCCCGGGACTAGCGCTTACCTCCTACAATGAGCAGTTCTTC	CASSPGLALTSYNEQFF
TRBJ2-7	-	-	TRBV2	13	TGTGCCAGCAGTGCCCGTCGAACGGACGAGCAGTACTTC	CASSARRTDEQYF
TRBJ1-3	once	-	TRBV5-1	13	TGCGCCAGCAGCTTGTCCCTTGGAAACACCATATATTTT	CASSLSLGNTIYF
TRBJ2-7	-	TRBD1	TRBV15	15	TGTGCCACCAGCCCAACCGGGACAGGGGTTGCCGAGCAGTACTTC	CATSPTGTGVAEQYF
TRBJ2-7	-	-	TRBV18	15	TGTGCCAGCTCACCAATGGGGGGACAGCCCTACGAGCAGTACTTC	CASSPMGGQPYEQYF